This T cell receptor beta chain was observed in a study of T cell responses to AZD1222 COVID-19 vaccine. Sequencing was performed with immunoSEQ multiplex PCR; in TCRdb, only in-frame clones are kept and a portion is missing. The data hold under 85,000 clones, with about nine tenths observed a single time. The germline V gene has CDR1 SGDLS and CDR2 YYNGEE. CDR3 length: 14 amino acids. Deletions cut 0 bases from V and 7 bases from J, with 14 bases between. The sequencing used peripheral blood, collected 28 days after the second AZD1222 dose. The TCR was taken from an adult who received the AZD1222 COVID-19 vaccine. V gene TRBV9 combines with J gene TRBJ2-7, with D maybe TRBD2 (5 bases). This chain's CDR3 is CASSVAGTTTEQYF. In DNA, the CDR3 is TGTGCCAGCAGCGTAGCGGGAACTACTACGGAGCAGTACTTC.